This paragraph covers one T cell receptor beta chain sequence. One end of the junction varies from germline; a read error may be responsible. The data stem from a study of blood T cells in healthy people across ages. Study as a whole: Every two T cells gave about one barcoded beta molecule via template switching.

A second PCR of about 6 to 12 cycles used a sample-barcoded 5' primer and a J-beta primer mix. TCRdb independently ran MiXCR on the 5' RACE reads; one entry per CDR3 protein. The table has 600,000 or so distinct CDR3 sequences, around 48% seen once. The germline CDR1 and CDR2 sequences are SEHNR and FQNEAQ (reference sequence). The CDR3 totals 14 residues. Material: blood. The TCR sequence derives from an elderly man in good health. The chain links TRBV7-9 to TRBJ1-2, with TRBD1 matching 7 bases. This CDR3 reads CASSGDSWHYGCTF. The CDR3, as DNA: TGTGCCAGCAGCGGGGACAGTTGGCACTATGGCTGCACCTTC.